The 30 T cell receptor beta chains below were found in one sample sequenced in a study of cytomegalovirus exposure and HLA in healthy donors (dated by TCRdb to about 2017). The library was generated by the immunoSEQ multiplex PCR assay. For the multiplex PCR, a mixture combining 60 forward primers for TCR Vbeta segments and 13 reverse primers for TCR Jbeta segments was used. TCRdb's version of the immuneACCESS table is confined to in-frame rearrangements and falls short of the full clone set. An unresolved V gene accounts for under half of the shortfall where checked; the remainder is of unknown origin. Present in this sample are 150,000 to 200,000 clones, about 78% of which were seen just once. The ten largest clones represent about 1.5% of the sample. The sequenced sample was PBMCs. All receptors come from a male donor in good health and CMV-seronegative.

CDR3 amino acids: CASSYSSGGSGNTIYF. The CDR3 bases are TGTGCCAGCAGTTACTCTTCAGGGGGCTCCGGAAACACCATATATTTT. The rearrangement links TRBV6-5 to TRBJ1-3; 8 positions match TRBD1. The CDR3 is 16 residues long. Germline V lookup: CDR1 MNHEY, CDR2 SVGAGI. With V trimmed by 0 bases and J by 4 bases, 5 bases remained unmatched.

J is TRBJ2-5 and V is TRBV27, with 11 bases identical to TRBD1. Germline values: CDR1 MNHEY, CDR2 SMNVEV (reference sequence). CDR3 size: 12 residues. The J segment lost 6 bases and the V segment lost 8 bases, leaving 2 bases of the junction unmatched. This CDR3 reads CASGTGGKTQYF. CDR3 in DNA: TGTGCCAGCGGGACAGGGGGAAAGACCCAGTACTTC.

The rearrangement links TRBV18 to TRBJ1-6, with a weak D call TRBD1 (6 bases). V dropped 2 bases and J dropped 7 bases, with 12 bases sitting between them. The CDR3 is 15 amino acids. Per the germline V gene, CDR1 is KGHSH and CDR2 is LQKENI. CDR3 loop: CASSPRSQGNSPLHF. CDR3 nucleotide sequence: TGTGCCAGCTCACCAAGGTCCCAGGGGAATTCACCCCTCCACTTT.

Points on this clone: Germline and junction disagree at one end, which may indicate a read error. This sequence joins TRBV5-1 and TRBJ1-5, with a weak D call TRBD1 (5 bases). Germline V gene lookup returns CDR1 SGHRS and CDR2 YFSETQ. The length of the CDR3 is 13 residues. The CDR3 DNA is TGTGCCAGCAGTCAGGGTATTCATCAGCCCCAGCATTTT. This codes for CASSQGIHQPQHF.

The chain recombines TRBV5-3 with TRBJ1-1; D gene unclear. TRBV5-3 is treated as an ORF (open reading frame) with a function not yet certain. V shed 10 bases and J shed 9 bases, with 13 bases lying between them. The length of the CDR3 is 10 residues. The CDR3 DNA sequence: TGTGCCCCGCGTACTCCCCAAGCTTTCTTT. Translation gives CAPRTPQAFF.

The chain links TRBV13 to TRBJ1-2; TRBD1 matches at 7 bases. CDR1 is PRHDT and CDR2 is FYEKMQ in the germline V gene (reference sequence). This CDR3 has 12 residues. V lost 2 bases to trimming and J lost 8 bases; unmatched junction nucleotides: 2. The CDR3 here is CASSLTGAGYTF. In DNA form, the CDR3 reads TGTGCCAGCAGCTTAACAGGGGCCGGCTACACCTTC.

The CDR3 sequence: CASRHPGGGTGELFF. The CDR3 DNA reads TGTGCCAGCAGACATCCAGGGGGCGGCACCGGGGAGCTGTTTTTT. This rearrangement joins TRBV6-5 to TRBJ2-2; 8 nucleotides align to TRBD1. CDR3 length equals 15 residues. Trimming at V came to 6 bases and at J to 4 bases, leaving 7 bases not matched to a gene. Germline loops: CDR1 MNHEY, CDR2 SVGAGI.

The rearrangement joins TRBV7-9 to TRBJ1-2; 8 nucleotides line up with TRBD1. J gave up 10 bases and V 10 bases, and 20 bases lay outside the gene matches. Germline-derived CDR1 and CDR2 are SEHNR and FQNEAQ (reference sequence). CDR3 length equals 15 residues. The CDR3 region is CANYQVPDRGRTYTF. The CDR3 DNA reads TGTGCCAACTACCAAGTACCAGACAGGGGAAGAACCTACACCTTC.

This sequence joins TRBV5-1 and TRBJ2-5, with 14 bases that match TRBD2. Germline V lookup: CDR1 SGHRS, CDR2 YFSETQ. The trim removed 4 bases at V and 5 bases at J, leaving 13 bases unmatched. This CDR3 is built from 18 residues. The CDR3 loop reads CASSPRGTSGRMRETQYF. The CDR3 coding sequence is TGCGCCAGCAGCCCGAGAGGGACTAGCGGGAGAATGCGGGAGACCCAGTACTTC.

CDR3 DNA: TGTGCCAGCAGCTTCCCGCGGGGGCCCTCTGGAAACACCATATATTTT. This encodes CASSFPRGPSGNTIYF. The chain carries TRBV7-2 and TRBJ1-3; TRBD1 is a possible D gene (6 bases). Germline CDR1 SGHTA, CDR2 FQGNSA. V was clipped by 3 bases and J by 0 bases, with 12 bases between them. The length of the CDR3 is 16 residues.

The gene calls are TRBV7-2 and TRBJ2-7; weak D call: TRBD2 (6 bases). The CDR3 is 14 residues long. Germline V gives CDR1 SGHTA, CDR2 FQGNSA. Trimming cost V 4 bases and J 5 bases, with 15 bases left between them. The CDR3 is CASSSRDSLHEQYF. In DNA form, the CDR3 reads TGTGCCAGCAGCTCACGGGACTCTCTCCACGAGCAGTACTTC. The full variable domain, completed using reference TRBV7-2 and TRBJ2-7, is GAGVSQSPSNKVTEKGKDVELRCDPISGHTALYWYRQSLGQGLEFLIYFQGNSAPDKSGLPSDRFSAERTGGSVSTLTIQRTQQEDSAVYLCASSSRDSLHEQYFGPGTRLTVT.

The rearrangement links TRBV18 to TRBJ2-3; D might be TRBD2 (6 bases). Germline CDR1 reads KGHSH; CDR2 reads LQKENI. V was clipped by 3 bases and J by 5 bases, with 6 bases between them. The CDR3 runs to 12 residues. Here the CDR3 DNA reads TGTGCCAGCTCACCGCGGGAAGATACGCAGTATTTT. As protein: CASSPREDTQYF. Based on the CDR3 plus reference TRBV18 and TRBJ2-3, the full variable domain is NAGVMQNPRHLVRRRGQEARLRCSPMKGHSHVYWYRQLPEEGLKFMVYLQKENIIDESGMPKERFSAEFPKEGPSILRIQQVVRGDSAAYFCASSPREDTQYFGPGTRLTVL.

The chain is built from TRBV9 and TRBJ1-3; the match to TRBD1 covers 7 bases. CDR3 size: 15 residues. CDR1 SGDLS and CDR2 YYNGEE come from the germline V gene. Unmatched junction bases numbered 4, after V lost 3 bases and J lost 1 base. The CDR3 nucleotides read TGTGCCAGCAGCGAAAACAGGGGTTCTGGAAACACCATATATTTT. Its translation: CASSENRGSGNTIYF.

J is TRBJ1-2 and V is TRBV7-2; D unclear. Germline V gene data show CDR1 as SGHTA and CDR2 as FQGNSA. The CDR3 runs 13 residues. The ends were cut back, 1 base at V and 4 bases at J, with 7 bases in the middle. The CDR3 loop reads CASSLEQFYGYTF. DNA of the CDR3: TGTGCCAGCAGCTTAGAACAGTTCTATGGCTACACCTTC.

This chain connects TRBV6-6 to TRBJ2-1; 7 nucleotides match TRBD1. Losses at the gene ends were 6 bases for V and 0 bases for J; bases not matched to a gene: 2. Germline assignment: CDR1 MNHNY and CDR2 SVGAGI (reference sequence). The CDR3 is 14 residues long. CDR3 DNA: TGTGCCAGCAGGGGACAGAGCTCCTACAATGAGCAGTTCTTC. Its protein is CASRGQSSYNEQFF.

The V call is TRBV7-2, the J call TRBJ1-2; the match to TRBD1 covers 9 bases. Germline values: CDR1 SGHTA, CDR2 FQGNSA. The CDR3 runs to 16 residues. The trim removed 3 bases at V and 4 bases at J, leaving 9 bases unmatched. The chain's CDR3 is CASSLGQGGGGYGYTF. CDR3 nucleotides: TGTGCCAGCAGCTTGGGACAGGGTGGCGGAGGCTATGGCTACACCTTC.

The CDR3 loop reads CASSSYGVIGNQPQHF. As DNA, the CDR3 is TGTGCCAGTAGTTCCTACGGTGTTATCGGCAATCAGCCCCAGCATTTT. The chain links TRBV19 to TRBJ1-5; D call uncertain. Germline CDR1 reads LNHDA; CDR2 reads SQIVND (reference sequence). Trimming pared 5 bases from V and 2 bases from J, leaving 16 bases between. This CDR3 is 16 amino acids long. The full variable domain, in which reference TRBV19 and TRBJ1-5 provide the parts outside the CDR3, is DGGITQSPKYLFRKEGQNVTLSCEQNLNHDAMYWYRQDPGQGLRLIYYSQIVNDFQKGDIAEGYSVSREKKESFPLTVTSAQKNPTAFYLCASSSYGVIGNQPQHFGDGTRLSIL.

The rearrangement uses TRBV5-1 and TRBJ1-4, with unresolved D. V was shortened by 6 bases and J by 8 bases, with 17 bases between the two germline ends. The CDR3 totals 14 residues. CDR1 SGHRS and CDR2 YFSETQ come from the germline V gene. CDR3 nucleotide sequence: TGCGCCAGCAACTCAGGAGGGATTGGAGAAAAACTGTTTTTT. This gives the protein CASNSGGIGEKLFF.

V gene TRBV4-3 combines with J gene TRBJ2-3; 7 nucleotides align to TRBD1. V was pared by 0 bases and J by 4 bases, with 7 bases of the junction left unmatched. CDR3 length: 16 residues. Germline V lookup: CDR1 LGHNA, CDR2 YSLEER. CDR3 nucleotide sequence: TGCGCCAGCAGCCAAGATGGGGTAGGGGGCGCAGATACGCAGTATTTT. Its translation: CASSQDGVGGADTQYF.

The chain employs TRBV6-5 and TRBJ2-5, with D maybe TRBD2 (7 bases). In germline, CDR1 is MNHEY, CDR2 SVGAGI. Trimming left V 8 bases short and J 4 bases short, with 14 bases between. This CDR3 has 13 residues. The CDR3 DNA follows: TGTGCCAGCTCCCGGGCGGGGGCAGAGACCCAGTACTTC. Amino acids: CASSRAGAETQYF.

This clone was seen more than once but under ten times. The CDR3 DNA sequence: TGTGCCAGCAGCTCTCCCACAGGCCTCTCTGGAAACACCATATATTTT. Its protein is CASSSPTGLSGNTIYF. The genes are TRBV21-1 and TRBJ1-3; the table's D call TRBD1 went unverified against the DNA. TRBV21-1 is a pseudogene. The CDR3 has 16 amino acids.

This chain connects TRBV7-3 to TRBJ2-5, with D maybe TRBD1 (6 bases). This CDR3 is built from 13 residues. V was trimmed by 5 bases and J by 5 bases, leaving 12 bases between them. CDR1 SGHTA and CDR2 FQGTGA come from the germline V gene. CDR3 coding DNA: TGTGCCAGCAGCCTTACCAGGGGCGAGACCCAGTACTTC. Translation gives CASSLTRGETQYF.

CDR3 sequence: CASSPSDRGLGNTIYF. The CDR3, as DNA: TGTGCCAGTTCCCCCTCGGACAGGGGGCTAGGAAACACCATATATTTT. This sequence joins TRBV27 and TRBJ1-3, with 11 nucleotides matching TRBD1. The germline V gene encodes CDR1 MNHEY and CDR2 SMNVEV (reference sequence). The CDR3 loop spans 16 amino acids. V trimming: 9 bases; J trimming: 4 bases; junction bases outside the gene matches: 11.

CDR3 nucleotide sequence: TGCGCCAGCAGCTGGAGGGATGAGCAGTTCTTC. Translating gives CASSWRDEQFF. This chain joins TRBV5-1 and TRBJ2-1; possibly TRBD2 for D (6 bases). The CDR3 consists of 11 residues. V was clipped by 3 bases and J by 8 bases, with 6 bases between them. CDR1 and CDR2 from the germline V gene are SGHRS and YFSETQ.

This chain connects TRBV7-9 to TRBJ1-1, with 7 bases identical to TRBD1. Germline CDR1 is SEHNR and CDR2 is FQNEAQ (reference sequence). This CDR3 comprises 14 residues. V gave up 1 base and J gave up 6 bases; unmatched junction bases: 5. DNA of the CDR3: TGTGCCAGCAGCTTAGGGCAGGGGGGCTCTGAAGCTTTCTTT. This gives the protein CASSLGQGGSEAFF. The entire variable domain, with the rest obtained from reference TRBV7-9 and TRBJ1-1, is as follows: DTGVSQNPRHKITKRGQNVTFRCDPISEHNRLYWYRQTLGQGPEFLTYFQNEAQLEKSRLLSDRFSAERPKGSFSTLEIQRTEQGDSAMYLCASSLGQGGSEAFFGQGTRLTVV.

This clone occurred once. This chain uses TRBV4-3 with TRBJ2-7, with TRBD1 as a possible D gene (5 bases). CDR3 size: 14 residues. V was cut by 0 bases and J by 0 bases, with 6 bases left in between. Germline V CDR1 and CDR2: LGHNA, YSLEER. CDR3 loop: CASSQDTGSYEQYF. DNA of the CDR3: TGCGCCAGCAGCCAAGATACAGGCTCCTACGAGCAGTACTTC.

The rearrangement joins TRBV6-1 to TRBJ2-7; D remains unclear. CDR3 length equals 12 residues. Between the trimmed V and J ends, which lost 7 bases and 1 base, there was a span of 8 bases. Germline V gene data show CDR1 as MNHNS and CDR2 as SASEGT. Here the CDR3 DNA reads TGTGCCAGCAACGCAGAATCCTACGAGCAGTACTTC. Translating it yields CASNAESYEQYF.

The chain employs TRBV28 and TRBJ2-6, with D perhaps TRBD1 (6 bases). V lost 6 bases and J lost 2, with 8 bases in between. This CDR3 has 14 residues. The germline V gene has CDR1 MDHEN and CDR2 SYDVKM. The CDR3: CASSTGTGANVLTF. The CDR3 DNA follows: TGTGCCAGCAGCACAGGGACTGGGGCCAACGTCCTGACTTTC.

The chain has TRBV4-1 and TRBJ2-7; D unresolved. The CDR3 runs to 15 residues. V was pared by 1 base and J by 9 bases, with 19 bases between. CDR1 is MGHRA, CDR2 YSYEKL, per germline. The DNA for the CDR3 is TGCGCCAGCAGCCAAGTGCTGGGTCCAAGTACGGGGCAGTACTTC. It translates to CASSQVLGPSTGQYF.

The V and J genes are TRBV10-3 and TRBJ2-5; TRBD1 might be the D (5 bases). Trimming cost V 11 bases and J 3 bases, with 16 bases left between them. In germline, CDR1 is ENHRY, CDR2 SYGVKD. CDR3 size: 13 residues. The CDR3 protein is CAAKKQGEETQYF. The CDR3 DNA follows: TGTGCCGCCAAGAAGCAAGGGGAAGAGACCCAGTACTTC.